This is a list of T cell receptor beta chains from one sample in a study of cytotoxic CD8 clonotypes in ibrutinib-treated CLL. The repertoire was sequenced with immunoSEQ multiplex PCR; TCRdb's copy has only in-frame clones and lacks some. Here the sample spans 300,000 to 350,000 clones, just under 80% being singletons. The sample in question was PBMCs, obtained before ibrutinib treatment. These TCRs come from a human donor with chronic lymphocytic leukemia. The CDR3 runs from the conserved cysteine through the conserved F or W. Fields, in order: D gene, V gene, clone size, J gene, CDR3 protein, CDR3 DNA. D genes are given only for firm matches. Expanded clones are given a class, and other clones once, few, many or no size at all.

d_gene: -
v_gene: TRBV29-1
abundance: -
j_gene: TRBJ1-1
CDR3aa: CSVLNIMGNFF
CDR3nt: TGCAGCGTTCTTAATATCATGGGCAATTTCTTT

d_gene: -
v_gene: TRBV4-1
abundance: -
j_gene: TRBJ2-5
CDR3aa: CASSQELKGAIQETQYF
CDR3nt: TGCGCCAGCAGCCAAGAACTGAAAGGGGCGATCCAAGAGACCCAGTACTTC

d_gene: TRBD2
v_gene: TRBV7-2
abundance: -
j_gene: TRBJ2-1
CDR3aa: CATTGGLESYNEQFF
CDR3nt: TGTGCCACCACGGGGGGGCTCGAATCCTACAATGAGCAGTTCTTC

d_gene: TRBD2
v_gene: TRBV14
abundance: -
j_gene: TRBJ2-1
CDR3aa: CASSHIYSGRVYNEQFF
CDR3nt: TGTGCCAGCAGCCACATTTATAGCGGGAGAGTCTACAATGAGCAGTTCTTC

d_gene: TRBD2
v_gene: TRBV15
abundance: -
j_gene: TRBJ2-1
CDR3aa: CATSRDLAGGYNEQFF
CDR3nt: TGTGCCACCAGCAGAGATTTGGCGGGAGGGTACAATGAGCAGTTCTTC

d_gene: -
v_gene: TRBV7-9
abundance: -
j_gene: TRBJ2-5
CDR3aa: CASSRRTQETQYF
CDR3nt: TGTGCCAGCAGCCGACGGACCCAAGAGACCCAGTACTTC

d_gene: -
v_gene: TRBV10-1
abundance: -
j_gene: TRBJ2-1
CDR3aa: CASSDLRRGEQFF
CDR3nt: TGCGCCAGCAGTGACTTACGACGGGGTGAGCAGTTCTTC

d_gene: TRBD2
v_gene: TRBV4-2
abundance: -
j_gene: TRBJ2-1
CDR3aa: CASSQTSGNEQFF
CDR3nt: TGTGCCAGCAGCCAAACTAGCGGGAATGAGCAGTTCTTC

d_gene: -
v_gene: TRBV29-1
abundance: -
j_gene: TRBJ2-3
CDR3aa: CSVEEVFAGTDTQYF
CDR3nt: TGCAGCGTTGAAGAGGTGTTTGCCGGCACAGATACGCAGTATTTT

d_gene: -
v_gene: TRBV7-2
abundance: -
j_gene: TRBJ2-7
CDR3aa: CASSFDRGADEQYF
CDR3nt: TGTGCCAGCAGCTTCGATCGGGGAGCCGACGAGCAGTACTTC

d_gene: -
v_gene: TRBV11-1
abundance: -
j_gene: TRBJ2-1
CDR3aa: CASSFDRAYNEQFF
CDR3nt: TGTGCCAGCAGCTTCGACAGAGCCTACAATGAGCAGTTCTTC

d_gene: -
v_gene: TRBV9
abundance: -
j_gene: TRBJ2-2
CDR3aa: CASSVGRTGELFF
CDR3nt: TGTGCCAGCAGCGTAGGGCGTACCGGGGAGCTGTTTTTT

d_gene: -
v_gene: TRBV29-1
abundance: -
j_gene: TRBJ2-5
CDR3aa: CSVEGRFETQYF
CDR3nt: TGCAGCGTTGAAGGGAGGTTCGAGACCCAGTACTTC

d_gene: TRBD1
v_gene: TRBV4-3
abundance: few
j_gene: TRBJ1-1
CDR3aa: CASSQISGTAVNTEAFF
CDR3nt: TGCGCCAGCAGCCAAATTTCCGGGACAGCCGTGAACACTGAAGCTTTCTTT

d_gene: -
v_gene: TRBV10-3
abundance: -
j_gene: TRBJ2-3
CDR3aa: CAISDRQVEATDTQYF
CDR3nt: TGTGCCATCAGTGATAGACAGGTCGAGGCCACAGATACGCAGTATTTT

d_gene: TRBD1
v_gene: TRBV27
abundance: -
j_gene: TRBJ2-3
CDR3aa: CASSNRTGLDTQYF
CDR3nt: TGTGCCAGCAGTAACAGGACAGGGCTCGATACGCAGTATTTT

d_gene: -
v_gene: TRBV7-9
abundance: once
j_gene: TRBJ2-1
CDR3aa: CASSLGFGAGYYNEQFF
CDR3nt: TGTGCCAGCAGCTTAGGGTTCGGAGCGGGCTACTACAATGAGCAGTTCTTC

d_gene: -
v_gene: TRBV9
abundance: -
j_gene: TRBJ1-1
CDR3aa: CASSVQGGRNTEAFF
CDR3nt: TGTGCCAGCAGCGTACAGGGTGGTCGGAACACTGAAGCTTTCTTT

d_gene: -
v_gene: TRBV7-9
abundance: few
j_gene: TRBJ2-3
CDR3aa: CASSPGLSTDTQYF
CDR3nt: TGTGCCAGCAGCCCTGGACTGAGTACAGATACGCAGTATTTT

d_gene: -
v_gene: TRBV4-1
abundance: -
j_gene: TRBJ2-2
CDR3aa: CASSLNTGELFF
CDR3nt: TGCGCCAGCAGCCTGAACACCGGGGAGCTGTTTTTT

d_gene: -
v_gene: TRBV21-1
abundance: -
j_gene: TRBJ2-5
CDR3aa: CASSRRQGAAWVSPLETQYF
CDR3nt: TGTGCCAGCAGCAGAAGACAGGGAGCTGCATGGGTGTCGCCTCTGGAGACCCAGTACTTC

d_gene: -
v_gene: TRBV4-1
abundance: -
j_gene: TRBJ2-7
CDR3aa: CASSQEQASSYEQYF
CDR3nt: TGCGCCAGCAGCCAAGAACAGGCTAGCTCCTACGAGCAGTACTTC

d_gene: -
v_gene: TRBV5-1
abundance: -
j_gene: TRBJ2-6
CDR3aa: CASSLGLSSGANVLTF
CDR3nt: TGCGCCAGCAGCTTGGGGCTGTCCTCTGGGGCCAACGTCCTGACTTTC

d_gene: TRBD1
v_gene: TRBV29-1
abundance: -
j_gene: TRBJ2-7
CDR3aa: CSVGDRDLTYEQYF
CDR3nt: TGCAGCGTTGGGGACAGGGACCTTACCTACGAGCAGTACTTC

d_gene: -
v_gene: TRBV11-2
abundance: -
j_gene: TRBJ1-4
CDR3aa: CASSLTGTNEKLFF
CDR3nt: TGTGCCAGCAGCTTGACAGGAACTAATGAAAAACTGTTTTTT

d_gene: -
v_gene: TRBV7-9
abundance: once
j_gene: TRBJ2-7
CDR3aa: CASSPPERQAGEQYF
CDR3nt: TGTGCCAGCAGCCCCCCCGAGCGACAGGCCGGCGAGCAGTACTTC

d_gene: TRBD2
v_gene: TRBV28
abundance: few
j_gene: TRBJ2-1
CDR3aa: CASGLSGSWNEQFF
CDR3nt: TGTGCCAGCGGGCTTAGCGGGAGTTGGAATGAGCAGTTCTTC

d_gene: TRBD2
v_gene: TRBV7-3
abundance: -
j_gene: TRBJ2-1
CDR3aa: CASSPAGVAYNEQFF
CDR3nt: TGTGCCAGCAGCCCTGCGGGAGTTGCCTACAATGAGCAGTTCTTC

d_gene: -
v_gene: TRBV6-5
abundance: -
j_gene: TRBJ1-2
CDR3aa: CASSYSAGYGYTF
CDR3nt: TGTGCCAGCAGTTACTCGGCGGGGTATGGCTACACCTTC

d_gene: -
v_gene: TRBV4-3
abundance: -
j_gene: TRBJ1-4
CDR3aa: CASSQDIQARVGKLFF
CDR3nt: TGCGCCAGCAGCCAAGATATTCAGGCACGGGTCGGAAAACTGTTTTTT